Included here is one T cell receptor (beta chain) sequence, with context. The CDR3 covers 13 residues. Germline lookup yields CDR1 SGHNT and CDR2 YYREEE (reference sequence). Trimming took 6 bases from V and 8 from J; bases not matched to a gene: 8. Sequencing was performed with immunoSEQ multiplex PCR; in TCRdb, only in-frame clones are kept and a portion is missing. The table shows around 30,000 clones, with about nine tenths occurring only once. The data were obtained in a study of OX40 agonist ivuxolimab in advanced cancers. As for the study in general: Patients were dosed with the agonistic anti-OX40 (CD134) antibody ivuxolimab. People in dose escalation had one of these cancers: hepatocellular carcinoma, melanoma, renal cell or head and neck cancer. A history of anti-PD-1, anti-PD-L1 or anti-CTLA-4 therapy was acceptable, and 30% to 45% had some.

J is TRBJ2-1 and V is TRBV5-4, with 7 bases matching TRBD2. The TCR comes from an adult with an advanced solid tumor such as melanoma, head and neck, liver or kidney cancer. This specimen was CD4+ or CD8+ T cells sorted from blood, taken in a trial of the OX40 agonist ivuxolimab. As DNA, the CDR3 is TGTGCCAGCACTCTGCGGGGGAGAGATGAGCAGTTCTTC. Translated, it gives CASTLRGRDEQFF.